The 32 T cell receptor beta chains below were found in one sample sequenced in a study of blood T cell repertoires in COVID-19. Produced via immunoSEQ multiplex PCR; TCRdb's table is partial and in-frame only. The table shows more than 95,000 clones, with more than 65% occurring only once. The sample consisted of peripheral blood. The source of these receptors is a woman aged 70-85 years with acute or convalescent COVID-19.

This chain connects TRBV7-6 to TRBJ1-4; 7 bases line up with TRBD1. V shed 4 bases and J 0 bases; nucleotides not matched to a gene: 8. CDR1 and CDR2 (germline): SGHVS, FNYEAQ. The CDR3 totals 17 residues. The CDR3 is CASSWDDRDSTNEKLFF. Here the CDR3 DNA reads TGTGCCAGCAGCTGGGATGACAGGGATTCAACTAATGAAAAACTGTTTTTT. The full variable domain, completed using reference TRBV7-6 and TRBJ1-4, is GAGVSQSPRYKVTKRGQDVALRCDPISGHVSLYWYRQALGQGPEFLTYFNYEAQQDKSGLPNDRFSAERPEGSISTLTIQRTEQRDSAMYRCASSWDDRDSTNEKLFFGSGTQLSVL.

V gene TRBV27 combines with J gene TRBJ1-5; TRBD1 aligns across 8 bases. With V trimmed by 0 bases and J by 4 bases, 2 bases remained unmatched. Germline CDR1 MNHEY, CDR2 SMNVEV (reference sequence). CDR3 length: 15 residues. DNA of the CDR3: TGTGCCAGCAGTTTATCGCGACAGGGGAATCAGCCCCAGCATTTT. Protein product: CASSLSRQGNQPQHF.

This clone was seen more than once but under ten times. The chain joins TRBV7-8 to TRBJ2-1, with 8 bases identical to TRBD1. This CDR3 spans 16 amino acids. Germline V CDR1 and CDR2: SGHVS, FQNEAQ. V shed 3 bases, J shed 9 bases, and the junction held 13 bases outside the gene matches. The CDR3 here is CASSLQLPGQGVEQFF. The CDR3 DNA sequence: TGTGCCAGCAGCTTGCAGCTACCAGGACAGGGAGTTGAGCAGTTCTTC.

This clone was picked up a small number of times. The chain carries TRBV5-4 and TRBJ1-2; D might be TRBD1 (5 bases). The germline V gene encodes CDR1 SGHNT and CDR2 YYREEE (reference sequence). V lost 4 bases and J 5 bases, leaving 18 bases between the germline ends. CDR3 length equals 15 residues. DNA for the CDR3: TGTGCCAGCAGCCACGTGGCGGGGGGTGCTTATGGCTACACCTTC. This codes for CASSHVAGGAYGYTF.

V gene TRBV7-9 combines with J gene TRBJ2-2; D is unclear. The CDR3 length is 16 residues. V shed 0 bases and J shed 7 bases, with 15 bases lying between them. Germline V CDR1 and CDR2: SEHNR, FQNEAQ (reference sequence). CDR3 nucleotide sequence: TGTGCCAGCAGCTTAGCGAGTAGTACTATGGGCGGGGAGCTGTTTTTT. Its protein is CASSLASSTMGGELFF.

The chain has TRBV5-1 and TRBJ1-1; D perhaps matches TRBD1 (6 bases). V was pared by 0 bases and J by 3 bases, with 9 bases between. The CDR3 is 14 residues long. Germline CDR1 and CDR2: SGHRS and YFSETQ. DNA for the CDR3: TGCGCCAGCAGCTTGGAAGGGGGAGACACTGAAGCTTTCTTT. Protein product: CASSLEGGDTEAFF. The complete variable domain, with remaining parts taken from reference TRBV5-1 and TRBJ1-1, reads KAGVTQTPRYLIKTRGQQVTLSCSPISGHRSVSWYQQTPGQGLQFLFEYFSETQRNKGNFPGRFSGRQFSNSRSEMNVSTLELGDSALYLCASSLEGGDTEAFFGQGTRLTVV.

The chain recombines TRBV19 with TRBJ1-5; possibly TRBD1 for D (5 bases). The V end was cut by 4 bases, the J end by 2 bases, with 15 bases between. Germline lookup yields CDR1 LNHDA and CDR2 SQIVND (reference sequence). CDR3 size: 16 residues. CDR3 sequence (DNA): TGTGCCAGTAGTAGAACTTCAGGGATCGGCAATCAGCCCCAGCATTTT. Translated: CASSRTSGIGNQPQHF.

This CDR3 reads CASSLGENSPLHF. As DNA, the CDR3 is TGTGCCAGCAGCTTAGGGGAGAATTCACCCCTCCACTTT. The J gene is TRBJ1-6, the V gene TRBV11-2; D not certain. The germline gives CDR1 SGHAT, CDR2 FQNNGV. V lost 1 base to trimming and J lost 7 bases, with 5 bases between them. This CDR3 spans 13 amino acids.

This chain uses TRBV9 with TRBJ2-1; 10 bases agree with TRBD1. Germline CDR1 SGDLS, CDR2 YYNGEE. CDR3 size: 15 residues. The V gene end was trimmed by 4 bases and the J gene end by 8 bases; junction bases not matched to a gene: 9. The CDR3 DNA reads TGTGCCAGCAGCTACCGGGACAGGGGCCACGATGAGCAGTTCTTC. Amino acid sequence: CASSYRDRGHDEQFF.

This clone appeared a single time. This chain uses TRBV6-5 with TRBJ2-3; 11 nucleotides align to TRBD2. There are 16 residues in the CDR3. Germline assignment: CDR1 MNHEY and CDR2 SVGAGI. With 1 base clipped from V and 7 bases from J, the junction kept 7 bases outside the gene matches. CDR3 DNA sequence: TGTGCCAGCAGTTACTTGGTAGCGGGGGGGGGTTATACGCAGTATTTT. Encoded protein: CASSYLVAGGGYTQYF.

This clone was picked up a small number of times. The chain combines TRBV5-4 with TRBJ2-1, with 8 bases matching TRBD1. The CDR3 loop spans 15 amino acids. Per germline, CDR1 SGHNT and CDR2 YYREEE (reference sequence). The V gene end was trimmed by 4 bases and the J gene end by 9 bases; junction bases not matched to a gene: 12. The CDR3 reads CASSRRTGLAGEQFF. The DNA of the CDR3 is TGTGCCAGCAGCCGGAGGACAGGGCTGGCGGGTGAGCAGTTCTTC.

In this sample, this clone turned up a few times. The V and J genes are TRBV7-2 and TRBJ1-2; weak D call: TRBD1 (6 bases). The V and J ends lost 1 base and 0 bases respectively, with 9 bases between them. Germline CDR1 SGHTA, CDR2 FQGNSA. The length of the CDR3 is 15 residues. CDR3 in amino acids: CASSLVGGANYGYTF. CDR3 DNA: TGTGCCAGCAGCTTAGTAGGGGGAGCTAACTATGGCTACACCTTC.

The chain has TRBV29-1 and TRBJ1-2, with 8 bases aligning to TRBD1. The junction had 4 bases not matched to a gene; V was cut back by 6 bases and J by 1 base. CDR3 length: 13 amino acids. Germline assignment: CDR1 SQVTM and CDR2 ANQGSEA. Here the CDR3 DNA reads TGCAGCGTCGGACAGGGCTTTAACTATGGCTACACCTTC. Translating gives CSVGQGFNYGYTF.

The chain couples TRBV7-2 to TRBJ2-7; D may be TRBD2 (5 bases). Trimming removed 7 bases from V and 7 bases from J, with 17 bases in between. The CDR3 spans 13 residues. The V gene's germline CDR1 is SGHTA and CDR2 FQGNSA. The CDR3 region is CASTSYLAGEQYF. CDR3 in DNA: TGTGCCAGCACCTCATACCTCGCGGGTGAGCAGTACTTC.

This clone was seen more than once but under ten times. The V gene is TRBV9, the J gene TRBJ2-1, with TRBD2 identical over 8 bases. CDR3 size: 15 residues. The junction had 7 bases not matched to a gene; V was cut back by 4 bases and J by 4 bases. CDR1 is SGDLS and CDR2 is YYNGEE in the germline V gene. In DNA form, the CDR3 reads TGTGCCAGCAGCAGTAGCGGGAATGGGTACAATGAGCAGTTCTTC. Its protein product is CASSSSGNGYNEQFF.

The chain combines TRBV18 with TRBJ1-3; no reliable D call. CDR1 and CDR2 from the germline V gene are KGHSH and LQKENI. Trimming pared 3 bases from V and 3 bases from J, leaving 18 bases between. The CDR3 has 17 amino acids. The CDR3 protein is CASSPVSGGLSGNTIYF. In nucleotides, the CDR3 is TGTGCCAGCTCACCGGTTAGCGGTGGTCTCAGTGGAAACACCATATATTTT.

The table lists this clone with a few counts. V is TRBV7-9 and J is TRBJ2-3; D might be TRBD2 (7 bases). Trimming cost V 6 bases and J 2 bases, with 15 bases left between them. The germline V gene encodes CDR1 SEHNR and CDR2 FQNEAQ (reference sequence). The CDR3 sequence is 15 residues long. The chain's CDR3 is CASSPRGGATDTQYF. The CDR3 DNA reads TGTGCCAGCAGTCCCCGAGGGGGGGCCACAGATACGCAGTATTTT.

This chain links TRBV7-9 with TRBJ1-4; 8 bases are shared with TRBD1. The CDR3 totals 17 residues. The germline gives CDR1 SEHNR, CDR2 FQNEAQ (reference sequence). Trimming at V came to 2 bases and at J to 4 bases, leaving 9 bases not matched to a gene. Here the CDR3 reads CASSLRGQGSDNEKLFF. Here the CDR3 DNA reads TGTGCCAGCAGCTTAAGAGGACAGGGTTCGGATAATGAAAAACTGTTTTTT. Filled out from reference TRBV7-9 and TRBJ1-4, the complete variable domain reads DTGVSQNPRHKITKRGQNVTFRCDPISEHNRLYWYRQTLGQGPEFLTYFQNEAQLEKSRLLSDRFSAERPKGSFSTLEIQRTEQGDSAMYLCASSLRGQGSDNEKLFFGSGTQLSVL.

The rearrangement joins TRBV7-7 to TRBJ1-1; tentative D call: TRBD1 (6 bases). There are 14 residues in the CDR3. The V end was cut by 3 bases, the J end by 6 bases, with 14 bases between. Germline V gene data show CDR1 as SSHAT and CDR2 as FNYEAQ (reference sequence). CDR3 bases: TGTGCCAGCAGCTTCTTGGAGGGGGGGGCTGAAGCTTTCTTT. Residues: CASSFLEGGAEAFF.

This rearrangement joins TRBV5-1 to TRBJ1-4; weak D call: TRBD1 (6 bases). The CDR3 has 13 amino acids. In germline, CDR1 is SGHRS, CDR2 YFSETQ. Between the trimmed V and J ends, which lost 6 bases and 7 bases, there was a span of 13 bases. CDR3 sequence (DNA): TGCGCCAGCACCCGTGGGGGCGGTGAAAAACTGTTTTTT. Residues: CASTRGGGEKLFF.

The V call is TRBV6-5, the J call TRBJ2-5, with TRBD2 matching over 9 bases. V was clipped by 2 bases and J by 5 bases; unmatched bases: 9. The CDR3 extends over 16 amino acids. Germline values: CDR1 MNHEY, CDR2 SVGAGI. CDR3 DNA: TGTGCCAGCAGTTACGTCCCTAGCGGGGTTCGGGAGACCCAGTACTTC. Amino acids: CASSYVPSGVRETQYF.

This clone was seen a single time. The rearrangement links TRBV14 to TRBJ2-5, with 7 bases fitting TRBD2. Germline V CDR1 and CDR2: SGHDN, FVKESK. This CDR3 is built from 13 residues. Trimming took 6 bases from V and 7 from J; bases not matched to a gene: 8. The CDR3 sequence: CASRGGSGWTQYF. In nucleotides, the CDR3 is TGTGCCAGCAGGGGCGGGAGCGGTTGGACCCAGTACTTC.

In its sample, this clone was seen once. V and J are TRBV15 and TRBJ1-4; D is unresolved. With 3 bases removed from V and 4 bases from J, the gap between germline ends came to 15 bases. The CDR3 has 16 residues. Germline V gives CDR1 LNHNV, CDR2 YYDKDF (reference sequence). The CDR3 loop is CATSSLSTRSNEKLFF. CDR3 nucleotide sequence: TGTGCCACCAGCAGCCTTTCGACAAGAAGTAATGAAAAACTGTTTTTT.

This rearrangement joins TRBV6-5 to TRBJ1-1; 8 positions agree with TRBD1. With 7 bases clipped from V and 7 bases from J, the junction kept 14 bases outside the gene matches. Germline V gene data show CDR1 as MNHEY and CDR2 as SVGAGI. The CDR3 totals 15 residues. CDR3 nucleotide sequence: TGTGCCAGCATCACCGACAGGGGTTTCATGGGTGAAGCTTTCTTT. Translation: CASITDRGFMGEAFF.

The genes are TRBV12-5 and TRBJ2-7; the match to TRBD2 covers 7 bases. The CDR3 length is 14 residues. The germline gives CDR1 LGHNT, CDR2 FRNRAP. The V and J ends lost 5 bases and 2 bases, in that order; junction bases with no gene match: 6. The CDR3 region has the DNA TGTGCTAGTGGTGTTTCGGGGGGAACCTACGAGCAGTACTTC. Its protein is CASGVSGGTYEQYF.

This clone was seen just once. J is TRBJ2-2 and V is TRBV4-1; no clear D gene. Germline V gene data show CDR1 as MGHRA and CDR2 as YSYEKL. V was clipped by 1 base and J by 0 bases, with 9 bases between them. The CDR3 has 16 residues. This CDR3 is CASSQGALTNTGELFF. The CDR3 DNA sequence: TGCGCCAGCAGCCAAGGGGCCCTCACGAACACCGGGGAGCTGTTTTTT.

V is TRBV3-1 (or the pseudogene TRBV3-2) and J is TRBJ2-2; D unresolved. The CDR3 is 14 amino acids. From germline, CDR1 is LGHDT and CDR2 YNNKEL (reference sequence). V shed 2 bases and J shed 4 bases, with 8 bases lying between them. The CDR3 DNA is TGTGCCAGCAGCCAATCAGATCGCACCGGGGAGCTGTTTTTT. It is translated as CASSQSDRTGELFF.

This clone has a count of ten or more. The V call is TRBV6-1, the J call TRBJ2-5; the D gene is possibly TRBD2 (5 bases). Per germline, CDR1 MNHNS and CDR2 SASEGT. The CDR3 length is 16 residues. V was shortened by 0 bases and J by 2 bases, with 13 bases between the two germline ends. The CDR3 DNA sequence: TGTGCCAGCAGTGAAGCTTGGCGGAGGAGTCAAGAGACCCAGTACTTC. It codes for CASSEAWRRSQETQYF.

The gene calls are TRBV6-5 and TRBJ1-2; 9 nucleotides agree with TRBD1. V shed 0 bases and J 6 bases; nucleotides not matched to a gene: 5. This CDR3 comprises 15 residues. The germline gives CDR1 MNHEY, CDR2 SVGAGI. CDR3 coding DNA: TGTGCCAGCAGTTACTCCGGGACAGGGAGTAATGGCTACACCTTC. It codes for CASSYSGTGSNGYTF.

This clone was observed once. This chain uses TRBV7-2 with TRBJ2-5; TRBD2 aligns across 9 bases. Germline V gene lookup returns CDR1 SGHTA and CDR2 FQGNSA. V lost 5 bases and J lost 1; bases outside the gene matches: 5. This CDR3 spans 15 amino acids. CDR3 sequence reads: CASSGTSRSQETQYF. The CDR3 DNA follows: TGTGCCAGCAGCGGGACTAGCCGTTCCCAAGAGACCCAGTACTTC.

This chain connects TRBV12-3 or TRBV12-4 to TRBJ1-2, with D tentatively TRBD1 (6 bases). The CDR3 loop spans 13 amino acids. With 4 bases removed from V and 8 bases from J, the gap between germline ends came to 14 bases. CDR3 in amino acids: CASSSQGLGGYTF. The CDR3 DNA sequence: TGTGCCAGCAGTTCGCAGGGGCTAGGCGGCTACACCTTC.

The chain combines TRBV5-1 with TRBJ2-1; perhaps TRBD2 as D (5 bases). This CDR3 comprises 15 residues. The germline V gene has CDR1 SGHRS and CDR2 YFSETQ. V dropped 1 base and J dropped 7 bases, with 15 bases sitting between them. The CDR3 is CASSLRLEGPNEQFF. Written as DNA, the CDR3 is TGCGCCAGCAGCTTGCGGCTAGAGGGCCCGAATGAGCAGTTCTTC. The full variable domain, with the rest looked up from reference TRBV5-1 and TRBJ2-1, is KAGVTQTPRYLIKTRGQQVTLSCSPISGHRSVSWYQQTPGQGLQFLFEYFSETQRNKGNFPGRFSGRQFSNSRSEMNVSTLELGDSALYLCASSLRLEGPNEQFFGPGTRLTVL.